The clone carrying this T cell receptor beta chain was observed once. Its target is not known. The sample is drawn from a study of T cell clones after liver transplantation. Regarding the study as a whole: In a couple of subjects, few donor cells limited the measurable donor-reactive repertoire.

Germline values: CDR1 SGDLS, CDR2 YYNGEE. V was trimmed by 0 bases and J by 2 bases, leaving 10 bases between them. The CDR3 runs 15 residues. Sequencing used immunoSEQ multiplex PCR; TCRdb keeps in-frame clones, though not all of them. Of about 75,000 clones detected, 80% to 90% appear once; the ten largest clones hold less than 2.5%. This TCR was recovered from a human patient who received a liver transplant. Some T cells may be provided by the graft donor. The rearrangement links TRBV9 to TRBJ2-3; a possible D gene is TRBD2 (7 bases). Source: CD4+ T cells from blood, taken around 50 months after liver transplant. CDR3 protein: CASSVVGGATDTQYF. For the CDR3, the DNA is TGTGCCAGCAGCGTAGTAGGGGGGGCCACAGATACGCAGTATTTT.